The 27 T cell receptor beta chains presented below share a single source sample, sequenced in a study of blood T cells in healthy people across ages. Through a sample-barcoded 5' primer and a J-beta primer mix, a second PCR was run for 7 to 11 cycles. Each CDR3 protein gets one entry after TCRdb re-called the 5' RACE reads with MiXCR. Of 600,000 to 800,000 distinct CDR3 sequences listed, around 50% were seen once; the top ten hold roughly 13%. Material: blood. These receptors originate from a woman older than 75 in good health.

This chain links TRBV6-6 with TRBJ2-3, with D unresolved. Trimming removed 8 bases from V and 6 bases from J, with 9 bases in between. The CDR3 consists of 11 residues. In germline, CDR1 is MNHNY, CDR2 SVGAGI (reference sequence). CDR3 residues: CASGELDTQYF. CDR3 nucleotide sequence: TGTGCCAGCGGCGAGTTGGATACGCAGTATTTT.

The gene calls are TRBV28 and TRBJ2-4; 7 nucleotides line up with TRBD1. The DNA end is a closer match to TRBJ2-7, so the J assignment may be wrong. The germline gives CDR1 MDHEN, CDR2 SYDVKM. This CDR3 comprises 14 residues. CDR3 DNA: TGTGCCAGCAGAACAGACAGGGAAAGCTACGAGCAGTACTTC. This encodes CASRTDRESYEQYF.

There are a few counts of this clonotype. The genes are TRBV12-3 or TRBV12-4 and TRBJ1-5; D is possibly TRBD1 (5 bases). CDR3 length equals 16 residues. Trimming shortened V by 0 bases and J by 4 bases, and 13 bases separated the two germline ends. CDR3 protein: CASSLALGGGNQPQHF. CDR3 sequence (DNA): TGTGCCAGCAGTTTAGCGCTGGGGGGTGGAAATCAGCCCCAGCATTTT.

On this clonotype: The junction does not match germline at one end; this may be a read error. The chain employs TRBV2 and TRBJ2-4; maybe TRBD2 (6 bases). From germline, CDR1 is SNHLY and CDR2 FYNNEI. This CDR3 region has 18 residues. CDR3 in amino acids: CAGSEARGGRRTKNIQYF. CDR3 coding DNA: TGTGCCGGCAGTGAAGCGCGTGGAGGGCGGAGGACCAAAAACATTCAGTACTTC.

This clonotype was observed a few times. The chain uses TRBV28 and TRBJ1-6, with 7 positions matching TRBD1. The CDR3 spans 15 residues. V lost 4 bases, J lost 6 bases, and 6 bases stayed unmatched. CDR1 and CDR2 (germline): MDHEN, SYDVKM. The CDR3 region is CASSYGQAVNSPLHF. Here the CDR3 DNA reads TGTGCCAGCAGTTATGGACAGGCTGTTAATTCACCCCTCCACTTT.

The CDR3 region is CASSYSIGQGGDTQYF. The DNA for the CDR3 is TGTGCCAGCAGTTACTCGATCGGACAGGGGGGAGATACGCAGTATTTT. The rearrangement uses TRBV6-2 or TRBV6-3 and TRBJ2-3; 10 bases match TRBD1. The CDR3 consists of 16 residues. Germline V CDR1 and CDR2: MNHEY, SVGEGT. V shed 0 bases and J 5 bases; nucleotides not matched to a gene: 5.

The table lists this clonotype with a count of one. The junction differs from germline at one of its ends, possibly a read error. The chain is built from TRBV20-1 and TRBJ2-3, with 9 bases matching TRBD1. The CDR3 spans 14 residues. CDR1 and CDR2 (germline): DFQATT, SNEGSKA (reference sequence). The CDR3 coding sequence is TGCAGTGCTAGCCATGACAGGGGGGAGGATACGCTGTATTTT. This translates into CSASHDRGEDTLYF.

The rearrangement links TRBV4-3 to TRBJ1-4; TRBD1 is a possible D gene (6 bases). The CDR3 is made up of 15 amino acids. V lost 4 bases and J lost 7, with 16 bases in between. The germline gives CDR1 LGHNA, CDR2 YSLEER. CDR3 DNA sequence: TGCGCCAGCAGCCTCATCGGGACAACTGGTGAAAAACTGTTTTTT. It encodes CASSLIGTTGEKLFF.

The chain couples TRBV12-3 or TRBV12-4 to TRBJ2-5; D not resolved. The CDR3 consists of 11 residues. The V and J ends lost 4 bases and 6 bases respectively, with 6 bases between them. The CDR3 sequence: CASSWRQTQYF. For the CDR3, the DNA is TGTGCCAGCAGTTGGCGGCAGACCCAGTACTTC.

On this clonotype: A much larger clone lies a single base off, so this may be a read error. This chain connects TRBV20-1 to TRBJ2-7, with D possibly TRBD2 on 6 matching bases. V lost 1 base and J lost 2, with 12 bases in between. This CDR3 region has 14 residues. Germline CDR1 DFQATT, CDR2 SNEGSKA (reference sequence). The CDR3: CSARGGGNPYEQYF. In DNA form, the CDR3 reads TGCAGTGCTAGAGGAGGAGGGAATCCCTACGAGCAGTACTTC.

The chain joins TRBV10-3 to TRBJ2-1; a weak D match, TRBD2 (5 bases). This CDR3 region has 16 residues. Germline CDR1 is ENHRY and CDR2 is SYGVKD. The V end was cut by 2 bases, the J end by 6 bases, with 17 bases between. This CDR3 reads CAISEAGPARVNEQFF. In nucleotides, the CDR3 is TGTGCCATCAGTGAGGCGGGTCCAGCCCGAGTCAATGAGCAGTTCTTC.

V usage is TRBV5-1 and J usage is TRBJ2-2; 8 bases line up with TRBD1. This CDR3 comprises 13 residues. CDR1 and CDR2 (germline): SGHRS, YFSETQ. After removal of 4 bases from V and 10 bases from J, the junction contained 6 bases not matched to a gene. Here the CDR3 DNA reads TGCGCCAGCAGCGGGCAGGGGGCACAGGAGCTGTTTTTT. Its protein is CASSGQGAQELFF.

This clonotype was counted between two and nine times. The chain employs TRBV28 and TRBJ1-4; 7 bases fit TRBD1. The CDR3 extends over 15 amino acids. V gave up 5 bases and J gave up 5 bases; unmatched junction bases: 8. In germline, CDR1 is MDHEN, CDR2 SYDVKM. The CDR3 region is CASSTLTGSNEKLFF. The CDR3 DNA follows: TGTGCCAGCAGTACCCTGACAGGGTCAAATGAAAAACTGTTTTTT.

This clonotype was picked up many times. The CDR3 DNA sequence: TGTGCCATCAGCGACCCCTACTCTAAAAACAATGAGCAGTTCTTC. Protein product: CAISDPYSKNNEQFF. V and J are TRBV10-3 and TRBJ2-1; D call uncertain. This CDR3 comprises 15 residues. V was cut by 6 bases and J by 5 bases, with 17 bases left in between. Germline-derived CDR1 and CDR2 are ENHRY and SYGVKD.

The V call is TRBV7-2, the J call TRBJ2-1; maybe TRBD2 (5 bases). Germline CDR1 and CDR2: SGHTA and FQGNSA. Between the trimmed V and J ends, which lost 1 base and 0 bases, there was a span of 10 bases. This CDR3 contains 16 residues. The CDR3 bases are TGTGCCAGCAGCTTAGACGGGGAGAGCTCCTACAATGAGCAGTTCTTC. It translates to CASSLDGESSYNEQFF.

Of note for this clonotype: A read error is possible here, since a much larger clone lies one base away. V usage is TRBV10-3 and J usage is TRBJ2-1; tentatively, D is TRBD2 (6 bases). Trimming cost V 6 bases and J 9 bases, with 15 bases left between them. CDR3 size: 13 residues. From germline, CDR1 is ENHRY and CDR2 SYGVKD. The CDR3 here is CAIRDTIGGEQFF. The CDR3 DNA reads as TGTGCCATCAGGGATACTATCGGGGGTGAGCAGTTCTTC.

CDR3 residues: CASSPRTGDSPLHF. In DNA form, the CDR3 reads TGTGCCAGCAGCCCGCGGACAGGGGATTCACCCCTCCACTTT. This chain uses TRBV16 with TRBJ1-6, with TRBD1 matching over 9 bases. CDR3 length equals 14 residues. V lost 4 bases, J lost 8 bases, and 3 bases stayed unmatched. Per the germline V gene, CDR1 is KGHSY and CDR2 is FQNENV.

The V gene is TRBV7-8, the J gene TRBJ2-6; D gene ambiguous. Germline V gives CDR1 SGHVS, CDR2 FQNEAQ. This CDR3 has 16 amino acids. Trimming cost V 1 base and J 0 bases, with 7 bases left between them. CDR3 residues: CASSLVWVSGANVLTF. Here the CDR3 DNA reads TGTGCCAGCAGCTTAGTCTGGGTCTCTGGGGCCAACGTCCTGACTTTC.

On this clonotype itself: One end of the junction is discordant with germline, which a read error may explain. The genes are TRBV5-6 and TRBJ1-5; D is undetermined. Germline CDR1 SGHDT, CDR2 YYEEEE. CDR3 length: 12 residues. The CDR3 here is CAGSAEDQPQHF. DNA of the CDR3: TGTGCCGGCAGCGCGGAAGATCAGCCCCAGCATTTT. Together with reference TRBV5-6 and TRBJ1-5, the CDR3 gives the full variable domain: DAGVTQSPTHLIKTRGQQVTLRCSPKSGHDTVSWYQQALGQGPQFIFQYYEEEERQRGNFPDRFSGHQFPNYSSELNVNALLLGDSALYLCAGSAEDQPQHFGDGTRLSIL.

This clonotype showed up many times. CDR3 in amino acids: CASSLYRYNEQFF. The CDR3 DNA reads as TGTGCCAGCAGTTTATACCGGTACAATGAGCAGTTCTTC. V usage is TRBV28 and J usage is TRBJ2-1; the D is unclear. The V gene's germline CDR1 is MDHEN and CDR2 SYDVKM. With 1 base removed from V and 4 bases from J, the gap between germline ends came to 5 bases. The CDR3 extends over 13 amino acids.

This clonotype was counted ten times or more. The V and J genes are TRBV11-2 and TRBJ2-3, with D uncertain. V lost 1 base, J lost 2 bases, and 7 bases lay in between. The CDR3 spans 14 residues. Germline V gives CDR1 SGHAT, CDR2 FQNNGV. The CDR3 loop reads CASSLVLTTDTQYF. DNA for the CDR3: TGTGCCAGCAGCTTAGTCCTGACCACAGATACGCAGTATTTT.

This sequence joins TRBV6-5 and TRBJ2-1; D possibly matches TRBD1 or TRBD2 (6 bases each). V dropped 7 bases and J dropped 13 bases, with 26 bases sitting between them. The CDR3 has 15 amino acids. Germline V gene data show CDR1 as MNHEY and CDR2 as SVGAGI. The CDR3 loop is CASTERGATQETQFF. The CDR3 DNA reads TGTGCCAGCACCGAAAGGGGGGCCACACAAGAGACCCAGTTCTTC.

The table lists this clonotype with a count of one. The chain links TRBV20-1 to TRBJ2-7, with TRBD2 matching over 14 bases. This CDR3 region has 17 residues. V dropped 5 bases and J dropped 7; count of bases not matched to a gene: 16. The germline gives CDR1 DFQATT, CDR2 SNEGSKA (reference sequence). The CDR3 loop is CSAEPGLAGVSVEEQYF. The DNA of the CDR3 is TGCAGTGCTGAACCGGGACTAGCGGGAGTATCGGTCGAAGAGCAGTACTTC.

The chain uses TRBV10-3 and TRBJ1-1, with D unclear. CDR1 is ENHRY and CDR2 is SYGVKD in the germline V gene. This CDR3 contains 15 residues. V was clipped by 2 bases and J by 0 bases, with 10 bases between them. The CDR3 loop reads CAISEGVLMNTEAFF. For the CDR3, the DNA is TGTGCCATCAGTGAGGGGGTCTTAATGAACACTGAAGCTTTCTTT.

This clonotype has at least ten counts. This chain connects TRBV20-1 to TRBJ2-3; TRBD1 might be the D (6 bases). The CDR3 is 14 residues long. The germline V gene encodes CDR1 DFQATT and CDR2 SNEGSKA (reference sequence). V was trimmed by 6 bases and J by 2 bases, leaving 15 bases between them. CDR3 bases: TGCAGTGCCCTAACACAGGGTAACACAGATACGCAGTATTTT. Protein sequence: CSALTQGNTDTQYF.

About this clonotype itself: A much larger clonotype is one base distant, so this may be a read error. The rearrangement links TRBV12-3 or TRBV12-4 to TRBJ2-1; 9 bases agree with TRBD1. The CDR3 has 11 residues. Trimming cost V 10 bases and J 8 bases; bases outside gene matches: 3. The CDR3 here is CATRTGDEQFF. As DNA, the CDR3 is TGTGCCACCAGGACAGGGGATGAGCAGTTCTTC.

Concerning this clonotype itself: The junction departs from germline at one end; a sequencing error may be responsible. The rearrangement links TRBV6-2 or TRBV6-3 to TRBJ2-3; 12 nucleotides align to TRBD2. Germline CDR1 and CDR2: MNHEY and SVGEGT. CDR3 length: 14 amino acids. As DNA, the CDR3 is TGTGCCTGCAGCCGACTAGCGGGGGTAGCTACGCAGTATTTT. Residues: CACSRLAGVATQYF.